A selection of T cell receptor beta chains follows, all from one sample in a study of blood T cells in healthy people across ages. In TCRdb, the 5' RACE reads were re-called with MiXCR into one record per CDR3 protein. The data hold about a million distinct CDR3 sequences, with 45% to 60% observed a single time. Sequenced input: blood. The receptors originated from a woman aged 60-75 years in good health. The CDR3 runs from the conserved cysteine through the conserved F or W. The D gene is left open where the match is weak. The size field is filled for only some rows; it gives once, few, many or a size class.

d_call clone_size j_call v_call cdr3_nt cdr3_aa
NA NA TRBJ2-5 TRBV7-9 TGTGCCAGCAGCTTAGGGAGAGATCAAAGGCAAGAGACCCAGTACTTC CASSLGRDQRQETQYF
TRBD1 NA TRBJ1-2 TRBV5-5 TGTGCCAGCAGCGTGGAGGGGCAGGGGGCAGGCTACACCTTC CASSVEGQGAGYTF
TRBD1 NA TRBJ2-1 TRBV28 TGTGCCAGCAGTAGACCGGGACAGGGAGGGCATGAGCAGTTCTTC CASSRPGQGGHEQFF
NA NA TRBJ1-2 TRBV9 TGTGCCAGCAGCGGATACAGCCTAGGGGGCTACACCTTC CASSGYSLGGYTF
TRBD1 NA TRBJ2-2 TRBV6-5 TGTGCCAGCAGGGACAGGCCCACCGGGGAGCTGTTTTTT CASRDRPTGELFF
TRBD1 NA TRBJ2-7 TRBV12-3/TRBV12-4 TGTGCCAGCAGTCCCCAGACAGGGGCGGGATACGAGCAGTACTTC CASSPQTGAGYEQYF
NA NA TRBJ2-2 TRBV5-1 TGCGCCAGCAGCTTGTCGGTGAGGAGTAACGCGAACACCGGGGAGCTGTTTTTT CASSLSVRSNANTGELFF
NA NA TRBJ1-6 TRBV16 TGTGCCAGCAGCCAACAGGGGCATTCTGAATATGGTTCACCCCTCCACTTT CASSQQGHSEYGSPLHF
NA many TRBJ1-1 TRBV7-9 TGTGCCAGCACCCCGAACACTGAAGCTTTCTTT CASTPNTEAFF
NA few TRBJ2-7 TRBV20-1 TGCAGTGCTAGGGTCCCCACGGGCCCCTACGAGCAGTACTTC CSARVPTGPYEQYF
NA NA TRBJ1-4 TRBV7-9 TGTGCCAGCAGCCGGAGTGAAAAACTGTTTTTT CASSRSEKLFF
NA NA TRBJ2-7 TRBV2 TGTGCCAGCAGTGCCCAGGGGGGGGCCTACGAGCAGTACTTC CASSAQGGAYEQYF
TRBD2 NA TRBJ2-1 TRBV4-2 TGTGCCAGCAGCCAAGCTACAGCGGGACACAATGAGCAGTTCTTC CASSQATAGHNEQFF
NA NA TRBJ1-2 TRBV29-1 TGCAGCGTTCAAAGAACAGCCTATGGCTACACCTTC CSVQRTAYGYTF
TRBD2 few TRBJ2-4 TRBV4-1 TGCGCCAGCAGGTCCTCACGGGAGGTGGCCAAAAACATTCAGTACTTC CASRSSREVAKNIQYF
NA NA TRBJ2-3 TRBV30 TGTGCCTGGAGTGTAACAGGAGGAGATACGCAGTATTTT CAWSVTGGDTQYF
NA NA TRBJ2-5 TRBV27 TGTGCCAGCAGTTTCGGGGGGCGCAAGGAGACCCAGTACTTC CASSFGGRKETQYF
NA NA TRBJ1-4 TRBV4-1 TGCGCCAGCAGCCAAGCTGCAGGGGTAGATAATGAAAAACTGTTTTTT CASSQAAGVDNEKLFF
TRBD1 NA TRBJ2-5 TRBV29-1 TGCAGCGCGACCCCCGGGACAGGGAAAGAGACCCAGTACTTC CSATPGTGKETQYF
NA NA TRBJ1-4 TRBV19 TGTGCCAGTAGTTTCTCCGGGACATCTGAAAAACTGTTTTTT CASSFSGTSEKLFF
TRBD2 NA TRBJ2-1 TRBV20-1 TGCAGCGCTGGGGCTAGCGGGCCTTACAATGAGCAGTTCTTC CSAGASGPYNEQFF
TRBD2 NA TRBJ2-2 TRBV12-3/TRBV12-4 TGTGCCAGCAGCTGGGGGGGGACGAACACCGGGGAGCTGTTTTTT CASSWGGTNTGELFF
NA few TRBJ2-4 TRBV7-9 TGTGCCAGCAGCCTCGGGACATACGGGGACATTCAGTACTTC CASSLGTYGDIQYF
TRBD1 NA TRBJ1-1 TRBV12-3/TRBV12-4 TGTGCCAGCAGACACGGACAGGGGGCTGCCACTGAAGCTTTCTTT CASRHGQGAATEAFF
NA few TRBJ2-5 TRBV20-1 TGCAGTGCTAGAGAGGACCCCTTATGGCAGACCCAGTACTTC CSAREDPLWQTQYF
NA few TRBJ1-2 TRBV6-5 TGTGCCAGCAGTTCCACCGGGACTAACTATGGCTACACCTTC CASSSTGTNYGYTF
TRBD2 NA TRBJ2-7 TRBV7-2 TGTGCCAGCAGCTTACGGCGGGGGGCCTACGAGCAGTACTTC CASSLRRGAYEQYF
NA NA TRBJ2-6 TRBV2 TGTGCCAGCAGGGCCTTGGGGTCTGGGGCCAACGTCCTGACTTTC CASRALGSGANVLTF
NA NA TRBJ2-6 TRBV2 TGTGCCATACAGGGAGCTGGGGCCAACGTCCTGACTTTC CAIQGAGANVLTF
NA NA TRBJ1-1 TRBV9 TGTGCCAGCAGCGAGGGGACGGGGAACACTGAAGCTTTCTTT CASSEGTGNTEAFF
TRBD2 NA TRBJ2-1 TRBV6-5 TGTGCCAGCAGCCCGGGACTAGCGAATGAGCAGTTCTTC CASSPGLANEQFF
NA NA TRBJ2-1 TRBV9 TGTGCCAGCAGCGCCCAGCGTCCGCCTGGGAATGAGCAGTTCTTC CASSAQRPPGNEQFF
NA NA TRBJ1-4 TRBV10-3 TGTGCCATCAGTGATCTGTCTGAAAAACTGTTTTTT CAISDLSEKLFF
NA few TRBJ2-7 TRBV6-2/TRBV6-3 TGTGCCAGCAGGTCCGGAGACTCCTACGAGCAGTACTTC CASRSGDSYEQYF
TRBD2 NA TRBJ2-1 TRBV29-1 TGCAGCGTACCCCGGGGGGGGCCAGCTGAGCAGTTCTTC CSVPRGGPAEQFF
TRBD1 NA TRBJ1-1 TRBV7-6 TGTGCCAGCAGCTTAGTTGGGGGGACAGGGAGTGTAGGTACTGAAGCTTTCTTT CASSLVGGTGSVGTEAFF
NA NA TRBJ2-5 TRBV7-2 TGTGCCAGCAGCCCTTGGGGGTTGGAAGAGACCCAGTACTTC CASSPWGLEETQYF